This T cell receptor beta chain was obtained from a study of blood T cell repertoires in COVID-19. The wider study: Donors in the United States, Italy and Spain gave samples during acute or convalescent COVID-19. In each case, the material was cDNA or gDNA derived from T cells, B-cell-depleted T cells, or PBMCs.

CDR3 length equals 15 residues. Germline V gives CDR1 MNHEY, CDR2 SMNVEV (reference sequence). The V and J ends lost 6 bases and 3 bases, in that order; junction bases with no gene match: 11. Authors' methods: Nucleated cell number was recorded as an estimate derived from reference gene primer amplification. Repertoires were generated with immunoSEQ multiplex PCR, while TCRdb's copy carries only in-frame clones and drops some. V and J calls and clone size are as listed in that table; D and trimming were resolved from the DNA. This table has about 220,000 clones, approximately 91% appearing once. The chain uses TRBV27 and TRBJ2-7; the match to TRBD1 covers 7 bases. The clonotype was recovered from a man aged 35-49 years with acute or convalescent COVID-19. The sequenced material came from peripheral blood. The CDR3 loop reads CASRTGQRVGYEQYF. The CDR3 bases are TGTGCCAGCAGAACGGGACAGAGAGTGGGCTACGAGCAGTACTTC.